This is a list of T cell receptor beta chains from one sample in a study of shared T cell receptors in the human thymus. Assay: immunoSEQ multiplex PCR; the TCRdb copy retains only in-frame clones and omits some. The repertoire includes about 610,000 clones, 85% to 90% of them detected once, and about 0.01% sits in the top ten. These data also featured in a second study, about human thymus T cells.

Sequencing was carried out using thymocytes. These receptor sequences come from a boy in the first two years of life with a congenital heart defect. Each CDR3 is given with its conserved first and last residue. D genes are given only for firm matches. Expanded clones get a size class; other rows say once, few or many, or leave the size out.

cdr3_aa cdr3_nt j_call d_call clone_size v_call
CASSDRGGDNMNTEAFF TGTGCCAGCAGTGACAGGGGAGGGGACAACATGAACACTGAAGCTTTCTTT TRBJ1-1 NA NA TRBV25-1
CASSQEASSGQGSEQFF TGCGCCAGCAGCCAAGAGGCTTCTAGCGGTCAGGGAAGTGAGCAGTTCTTC TRBJ2-1 TRBD2 few TRBV4-1
CATIVPSKQGFNTEAFF TGTGCCACAATCGTCCCCTCTAAACAGGGTTTCAACACTGAAGCTTTCTTT TRBJ1-1 NA NA TRBV27
CASSLDSEFYGYTF TGCGCCAGCAGCTTGGATTCGGAGTTTTATGGCTACACCTTC TRBJ1-2 NA NA TRBV5-1
CAWSGKRNQPQHF TGTGCCTGGAGTGGCAAGAGGAATCAGCCCCAGCATTTT TRBJ1-5 NA once TRBV30
CASSPWDSQVGGYTF TGTGCCAGCAGCCCGTGGGACAGCCAGGTGGGGGGCTACACCTTC TRBJ1-2 TRBD1 NA TRBV7-9
CASSGDWTLAKYF TGTGCCAGCAGCGGAGACTGGACTCTCGCTAAGTACTTC TRBJ2-7 NA NA TRBV28
CASSTYKDREAQPQHF TGTGCCAGTAGTACTTACAAGGACAGGGAGGCCCAGCCCCAGCATTTT TRBJ1-5 TRBD1 NA TRBV19
CASSPPGEPQHF TGTGCCAGTAGTCCCCCGGGGGAGCCCCAGCATTTT TRBJ1-5 NA NA TRBV19
CASNPGGPKVDEQFF TGTGCCAGCAACCCGGGAGGGCCGAAGGTTGATGAGCAGTTCTTC TRBJ2-1 TRBD2 NA TRBV5-4
CASSLSGAPYEQYF TGTGCCAGCAGCTTAAGCGGGGCCCCCTACGAGCAGTACTTC TRBJ2-7 TRBD2 NA TRBV7-2
CASSHPMNTEAFF TGTGCCAGCAGCCATCCCATGAACACTGAAGCTTTCTTT TRBJ1-1 NA NA TRBV11-1
CASSQGTSPLDEQYF TGCGCCAGCAGCCAAGGTACTAGCCCTCTGGATGAGCAGTACTTC TRBJ2-7 NA few TRBV4-3
CASSQTGGYQDTQYF TGTGCCAGCAGCCAGACGGGGGGATATCAAGATACGCAGTATTTT TRBJ2-3 TRBD2 NA TRBV7-9
CAISGKRDNEQFF TGTGCCATCAGTGGCAAGAGAGACAATGAGCAGTTCTTC TRBJ2-1 NA NA TRBV10-3
CASSLVGTSGTTDTQYF TGTGCCAGCAGCTTAGTGGGGACTAGCGGGACTACAGATACGCAGTATTTT TRBJ2-3 TRBD2 NA TRBV13
CASSGTGGAGRSYEQYF TGTGCCAGTAGCGGGACAGGGGGCGCGGGGCGATCCTACGAGCAGTACTTC TRBJ2-7 TRBD1 NA TRBV19
CASKADSYGYTF TGTGCCAGCAAGGCCGACTCCTATGGCTACACCTTC TRBJ1-2 NA once TRBV9
CASRVREGLVDTQYF TGTGCCAGCAGGGTGCGGGAGGGCCTTGTAGATACGCAGTATTTT TRBJ2-3 TRBD2 NA TRBV25-1
CASRLAVKDYEQYF TGTGCCAGCAGGCTAGCGGTAAAAGACTACGAGCAGTACTTC TRBJ2-7 TRBD2 NA TRBV4-2
CASRAAYNEQFF TGTGCCAGCCGAGCGGCCTACAATGAGCAGTTCTTC TRBJ2-1 NA NA TRBV6-5
CASSFGQGHSGNTIYF TGTGCCAGCAGCTTTGGACAGGGGCACTCTGGAAACACCATATATTTT TRBJ1-3 TRBD1 NA TRBV27
CASSGKRGPEQFF TGTGCCAGCAGCGGAAAAAGGGGTCCTGAGCAGTTCTTC TRBJ2-1 NA NA TRBV11-3
CASSQYHSGTHYEQYF TGTGCCAGCAGCCAGTACCATAGCGGGACCCACTACGAGCAGTACTTC TRBJ2-7 TRBD2 NA TRBV7-2
CASSPSAGGTGELFF TGCGCCAGCAGTCCCTCAGCGGGAGGGACCGGGGAGCTGTTTTTT TRBJ2-2 TRBD2 NA TRBV10-2
CASSIAQVAGGLAYEQYF TGTGCCAGTAGTATTGCCCAAGTAGCGGGAGGGCTGGCCTACGAGCAGTACTTC TRBJ2-7 TRBD2 NA TRBV19
CASSFPGQGGSGGTDTQYF TGCGCCAGCAGCTTCCCGGGACAGGGAGGAAGCGGGGGCACAGATACGCAGTATTTT TRBJ2-3 TRBD1 NA TRBV5-1
CASSELKFRNEQFF TGTGCCAGCAGTGAATTAAAGTTCCGGAATGAGCAGTTCTTC TRBJ2-1 NA NA TRBV25-1
CASSQEGRGAIYEQYF TGCGCCAGCAGCCAAGAGGGGAGGGGCGCAATCTACGAGCAGTACTTC TRBJ2-7 TRBD2 NA TRBV4-1
CSVGDRGNTGELFF TGCAGCGTTGGGGACAGGGGGAACACCGGGGAGCTGTTTTTT TRBJ2-2 TRBD1 NA TRBV29-1
CAWSVVQGGGNTIYF TGTGCCTGGAGTGTGGTACAGGGCGGTGGAAACACCATATATTTT TRBJ1-3 NA NA TRBV30
CASSQEPSGRSYNEQFF TGCGCCAGCAGCCAAGAGCCCAGCGGCCGCTCCTACAATGAGCAGTTCTTC TRBJ2-1 NA NA TRBV4-1
CASSLLGRASTGELFF TGTGCCAGCAGTTTGCTGGGCAGGGCGTCCACCGGGGAGCTGTTTTTT TRBJ2-2 NA once TRBV28
CASSIRVREGPHNEQFF TGTGCCAGTAGTATTAGAGTTCGGGAGGGCCCCCACAATGAGCAGTTCTTC TRBJ2-1 TRBD2 NA TRBV19
CASSPGAVLAGGDIQYF TGTGCCAGCAGCCCGGGGGCAGTACTAGCGGGAGGAGACATTCAGTACTTC TRBJ2-4 TRBD2 NA TRBV7-2
CASSLVGRWVYEQYF TGTGCCAGCAGCTTAGTAGGCAGGTGGGTCTACGAGCAGTACTTC TRBJ2-7 NA NA TRBV7-2
CATRSGGSPLHF TGTGCCACCCGTTCAGGGGGTTCACCCCTCCACTTT TRBJ1-6 TRBD1 NA TRBV15
CAPKGHSYEQYF TGTGCCCCGAAGGGACATTCATACGAGCAGTACTTC TRBJ2-7 NA NA TRBV27
CAISDELAGEDNEQFF TGTGCCATCAGTGATGAACTAGCGGGAGAAGACAATGAGCAGTTCTTC TRBJ2-1 TRBD2 once TRBV10-3
CASGSVVGDSGNTIYF TGTGCTAGTGGGTCCGTCGTAGGGGACTCTGGAAACACCATATATTTT TRBJ1-3 NA NA TRBV12-5
CASSLFGNRFYEQYF TGTGCCAGCAGCTTATTCGGGAACCGGTTCTACGAGCAGTACTTC TRBJ2-7 NA NA TRBV7-9
CASSPGERVGYNEQFF TGTGCCAGCTCACCCGGGGAACGGGTTGGCTACAATGAGCAGTTCTTC TRBJ2-1 NA NA TRBV18
CASKSRGSVNTEAFF TGTGCCAGCAAGAGCAGGGGAAGTGTGAACACTGAAGCTTTCTTT TRBJ1-1 NA NA TRBV2
CASSPGLAGGATGEQFF TGTGCCAGCAGCCCGGGACTAGCGGGAGGCGCCACCGGGGAGCAGTTCTTC TRBJ2-1 TRBD2 NA TRBV7-9
CASSLAPGTGLVYEQYF TGTGCCAGCAGCTTGGCTCCCGGGACAGGGCTGGTCTACGAGCAGTACTTC TRBJ2-7 TRBD1 NA TRBV5-5
CASSPYLGTDTQYF TGCGCCAGCAGCCCCTACCTGGGCACAGATACGCAGTATTTT TRBJ2-3 NA NA TRBV4-1
CAISDSRAIAQQNTGELFF TGTGCCATCAGTGACTCGAGGGCCATAGCCCAGCAGAACACCGGGGAGCTGTTTTTT TRBJ2-2 NA NA TRBV10-3
CAWSVTSGRTDTQYF TGTGCCTGGAGTGTAACTAGCGGGAGAACGGATACGCAGTATTTT TRBJ2-3 TRBD2 NA TRBV30
CASSGKGQGGNTEAFF TGTGCCAGCAGTGGGAAGGGACAGGGGGGGAACACTGAAGCTTTCTTT TRBJ1-1 TRBD1 NA TRBV27
CASSPSVQETQYF TGTGCCAGCTCACCTAGCGTCCAAGAGACCCAGTACTTC TRBJ2-5 NA NA TRBV18
CASRPSSGTDTQYF TGTGCCAGCAGGCCCTCCTCAGGGACAGATACGCAGTATTTT TRBJ2-3 NA NA TRBV7-9
CASSPLGPYEQYF TGTGCCAGCAGCCCTCTGGGGCCCTACGAGCAGTACTTC TRBJ2-7 NA NA TRBV7-2
CASSVAVGGGAFF TGTGCCAGCAGCGTAGCTGTTGGGGGGGGCGCTTTCTTT TRBJ1-1 NA NA TRBV9
CASSPFPQGPEAFF TGTGCCAGCAGCCCTTTTCCTCAGGGTCCTGAAGCTTTCTTT TRBJ1-1 NA once TRBV7-3
CASSIGHHYEQYF TGTGCCAGTAGTATTGGGCACCACTACGAGCAGTACTTC TRBJ2-7 NA once TRBV19
CATKTGGPNQPQHF TGTGCCACCAAGACAGGGGGCCCCAATCAGCCCCAGCATTTT TRBJ1-5 TRBD1 once TRBV6-5
CASSLGTRAYNEQFF TGTGCCAGCAGCTTGGGGACTAGGGCGTACAATGAGCAGTTCTTC TRBJ2-1 TRBD2 NA TRBV5-5
CAWSVAGEGDNEQFF TGTGCCTGGAGTGTTGCGGGAGAGGGGGACAATGAGCAGTTCTTC TRBJ2-1 NA NA TRBV30
CSVEDRAGGDGYTF TGCAGCGTTGAAGATCGCGCAGGGGGAGATGGCTACACCTTC TRBJ1-2 TRBD1 NA TRBV29-1